This TCR beta chain was captured in a study of beta chain features in type 1 diabetes. Whole-study findings and limits: Diminished insertions and augmented deletions at VDJ junctions characterized type 1 diabetes patients. Significant though moderate, a shortening of TCRB CDR3s appeared in all four CD4+ subsets of Type 1 diabetes patients.

V lost 7 bases, J lost 8 bases, and 14 bases lay in between. Per germline, CDR1 MNHNY and CDR2 SVGAGI (reference sequence). The CDR3 runs to 12 residues. The table lists this clone with a few counts. Its antigen is unidentified. The study reverse transcribed the entire isolated RNA, so it sequenced expressed TCRB transcripts. TCRdb's table, derived via immunoSEQ multiplex PCR, lists solely in-frame clones and lacks some. The sample consists of around 50,000 clones, roughly 47% of them appearing once. The V and J genes are TRBV6-6 and TRBJ2-5; no firm D call. The sample was stem cell memory CD4+ T cells from blood. The sequence was obtained from a man younger than 45 with type 1 diabetes. CDR3 nucleotide sequence: TGTGCCAGCAATACCGGGTCCCAAACCCAGTACTTC. Its translation is CASNTGSQTQYF.